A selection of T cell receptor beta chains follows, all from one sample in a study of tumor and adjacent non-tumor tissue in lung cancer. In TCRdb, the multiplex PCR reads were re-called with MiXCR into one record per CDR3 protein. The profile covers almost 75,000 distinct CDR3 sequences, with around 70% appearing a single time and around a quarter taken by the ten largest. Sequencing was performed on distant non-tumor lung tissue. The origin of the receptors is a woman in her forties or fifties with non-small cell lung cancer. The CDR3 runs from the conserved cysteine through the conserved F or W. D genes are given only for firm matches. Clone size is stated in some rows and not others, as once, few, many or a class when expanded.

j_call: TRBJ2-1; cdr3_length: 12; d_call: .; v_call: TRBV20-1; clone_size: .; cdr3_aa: CSVSYWNTEQFF; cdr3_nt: TGCAGTGTCAGCTATTGGAACACTGAGCAGTTCTTC
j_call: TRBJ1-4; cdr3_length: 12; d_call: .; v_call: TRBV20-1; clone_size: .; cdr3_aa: CSATRTNEELYF; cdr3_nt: TGCAGTGCCACAAGGACAAATGAAGAACTGTATTTT
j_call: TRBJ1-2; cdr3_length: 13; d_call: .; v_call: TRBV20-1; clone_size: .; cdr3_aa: CSVSPPGVGGYTF; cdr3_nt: TGCAGTGTTAGCCCCCCAGGGGTTGGTGGTTACACCTTC
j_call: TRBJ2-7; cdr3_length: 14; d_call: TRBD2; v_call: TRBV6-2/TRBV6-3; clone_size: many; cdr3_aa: CASRGAGRTYEQYF; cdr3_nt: TGTGCCAGCAGGGGAGCCGGGAGGACCTACGAGCAGTACTTC
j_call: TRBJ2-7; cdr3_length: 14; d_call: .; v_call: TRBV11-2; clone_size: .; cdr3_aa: CASSLALGLGGQYF; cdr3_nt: TGCGCAAGCAGCTTAGCACTAGGTTTAGGTGGGCAGTACTTC
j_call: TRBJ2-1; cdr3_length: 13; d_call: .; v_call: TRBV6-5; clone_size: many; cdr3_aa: CASSYDRYNEQFF; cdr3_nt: TGTGCCAGCAGTTACGACAGGTACAATGAGCAGTTCTTC
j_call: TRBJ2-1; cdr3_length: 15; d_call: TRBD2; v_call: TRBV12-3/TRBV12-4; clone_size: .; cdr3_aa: CASSFSSGMGNEQFF; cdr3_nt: TGTGCCAGCAGTTTTTCTAGCGGGATGGGGAATGAGCAGTTCTTC
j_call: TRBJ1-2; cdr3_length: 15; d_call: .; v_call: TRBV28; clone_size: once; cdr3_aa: CSSSNPVISDYGYTF; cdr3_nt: TGTTCCAGCAGTAACCCAGTCATCTCAGACTATGGCTACACCTTC
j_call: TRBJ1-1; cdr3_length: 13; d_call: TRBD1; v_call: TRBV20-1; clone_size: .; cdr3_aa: CSASTGRGTGDFF; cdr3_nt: TGCAGTGCCTCGACAGGGAGGGGCACTGGAGATTTCTTT
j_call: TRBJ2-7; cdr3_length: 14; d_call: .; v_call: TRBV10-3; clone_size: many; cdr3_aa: CAISGQASSYEQYF; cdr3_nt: TGTGCCATCAGTGGACAGGCTAGCTCCTACGAGCAGTACTTC
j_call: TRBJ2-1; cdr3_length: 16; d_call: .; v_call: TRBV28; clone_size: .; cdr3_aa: CARTSLGGSSYDKQFF; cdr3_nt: TGTGCCAGGACCTCTCTGGGGGGTAGCTCCTACGATAAGCAGTTCTTC
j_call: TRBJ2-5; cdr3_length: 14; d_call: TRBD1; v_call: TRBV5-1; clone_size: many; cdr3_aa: CASSLDRFQETQYF; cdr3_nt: TGCGCCAGCAGTTTGGACAGGTTCCAAGAGACCCAGTACTTC
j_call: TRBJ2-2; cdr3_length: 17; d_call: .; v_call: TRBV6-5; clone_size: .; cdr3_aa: CASSYSTMGDYTGDLFF; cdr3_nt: TGTGCCAGCAGTTACTCTACCATGGGGGATTACACCGGGGACCTGTTTTTT
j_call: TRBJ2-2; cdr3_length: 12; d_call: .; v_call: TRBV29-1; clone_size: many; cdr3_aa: CSVASDSGELFF; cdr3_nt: TGCAGCGTTGCCAGCGACAGCGGGGAGCTGTTTTTT
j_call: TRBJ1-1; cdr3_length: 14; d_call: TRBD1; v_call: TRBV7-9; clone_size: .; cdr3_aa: CAGSLVFGTGDAFF; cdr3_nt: TGTGCCGGCAGCTTAGTCTTTGGTACAGGGGACGCTTTCTTT
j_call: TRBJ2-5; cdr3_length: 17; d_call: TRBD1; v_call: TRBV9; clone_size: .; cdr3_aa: CASSVAPSGQGKEAQYF; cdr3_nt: TGTGCCAGCAGCGTAGCACCATCTGGACAGGGAAAAGAGGCCCAGTACTTC
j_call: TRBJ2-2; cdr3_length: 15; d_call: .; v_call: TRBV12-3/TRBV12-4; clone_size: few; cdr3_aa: CTSTITGRVTGELFF; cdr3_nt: TGTACCAGCACCATTACTGGACGGGTCACCGGGGAGCTGTTTTTT
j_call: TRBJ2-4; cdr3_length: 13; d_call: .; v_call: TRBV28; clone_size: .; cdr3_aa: CASSLPNSKIQYF; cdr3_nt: TGTGCCAGCAGCTTACCAAACTCAAAGATTCAGTACTTC
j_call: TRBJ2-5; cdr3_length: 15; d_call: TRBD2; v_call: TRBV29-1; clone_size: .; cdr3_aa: CGIDPLAGVFETQYF; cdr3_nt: TGCGGCATTGACCCACTAGCGGGAGTATTCGAGACCCAGTACTTC
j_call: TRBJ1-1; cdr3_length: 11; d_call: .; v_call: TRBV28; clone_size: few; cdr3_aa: CASRSNTEASF; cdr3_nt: TGTGCCAGCAGGAGTAACACTGAAGCTTCCTTT
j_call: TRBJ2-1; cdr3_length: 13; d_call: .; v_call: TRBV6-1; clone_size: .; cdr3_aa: CVSSRTPDIEQFF; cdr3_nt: TGTGTCAGCAGCCGGACGCCCGATATTGAGCAGTTCTTC
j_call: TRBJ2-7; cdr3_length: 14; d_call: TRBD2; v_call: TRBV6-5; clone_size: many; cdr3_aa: CASSPGTSGYEQYF; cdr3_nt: TGTGCCAGCAGCCCTGGGACTAGCGGATACGAGCAGTACTTC
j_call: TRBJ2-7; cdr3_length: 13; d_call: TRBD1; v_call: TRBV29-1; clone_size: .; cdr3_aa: CSAGGQGSYEQYF; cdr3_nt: TGCAGTGCTGGGGGACAGGGGTCTTACGAGCAGTACTTC
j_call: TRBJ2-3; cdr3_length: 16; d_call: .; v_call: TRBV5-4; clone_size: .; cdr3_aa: CASSLMVGGIVDTQYF; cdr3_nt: TGTGCCAGCAGTTTAATGGTTGGAGGGATCGTAGATACGCAGTATTTT
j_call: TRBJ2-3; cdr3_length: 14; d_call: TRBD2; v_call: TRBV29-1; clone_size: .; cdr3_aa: CSVFSGSRTDTQYF; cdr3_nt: TGCAGCGTTTTTAGCGGGAGCCGCACAGATACACAGTATTTT
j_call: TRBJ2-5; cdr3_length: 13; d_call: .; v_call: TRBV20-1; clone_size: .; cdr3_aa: CSAIGDQQETQYF; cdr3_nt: TGCAGTGCCATCGGGGACCAACAGGAGACCCAGTACTTC
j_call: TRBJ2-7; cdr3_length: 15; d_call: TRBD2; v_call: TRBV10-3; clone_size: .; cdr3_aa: CAISEVSGGLYEQYF; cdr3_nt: TGTGCCATCAGTGAGGTTAGCGGGGGCCTTTACGAGCAGTACTTC
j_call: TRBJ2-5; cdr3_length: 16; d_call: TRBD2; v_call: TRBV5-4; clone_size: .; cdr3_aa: CASSTALSGRGETQYF; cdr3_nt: TGTGCCAGCAGCACAGCCCTTAGCGGGAGGGGGGAGACCCAGTACTTC
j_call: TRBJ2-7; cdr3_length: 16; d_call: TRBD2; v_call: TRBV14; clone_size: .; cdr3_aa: CASSKVSGLEHYEQYF; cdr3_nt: TGTGCCAGCAGCAAAGTATCGGGACTAGAGCACTACGAGCAGTACTTC